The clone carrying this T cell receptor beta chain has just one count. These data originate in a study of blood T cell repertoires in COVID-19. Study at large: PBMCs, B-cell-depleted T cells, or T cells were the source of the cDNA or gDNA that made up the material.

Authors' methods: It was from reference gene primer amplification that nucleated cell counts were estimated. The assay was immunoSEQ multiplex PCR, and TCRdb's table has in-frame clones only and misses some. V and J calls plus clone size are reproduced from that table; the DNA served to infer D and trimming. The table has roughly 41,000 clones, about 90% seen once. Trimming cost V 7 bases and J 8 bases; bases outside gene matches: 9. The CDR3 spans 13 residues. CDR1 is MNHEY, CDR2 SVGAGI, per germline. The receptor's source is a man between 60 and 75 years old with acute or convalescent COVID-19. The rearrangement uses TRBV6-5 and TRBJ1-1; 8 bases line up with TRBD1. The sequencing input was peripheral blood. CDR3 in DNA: TGTGCCAGCACCCACGGGACAGGCTCCGAAGCTTTCTTT. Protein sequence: CASTHGTGSEAFF.